Listed here is a single T cell receptor (beta chain). The antigen is not known. The sample holds other DNA sequences that translate to the same CDR3. In germline, CDR1 is MNHEY, CDR2 SMNVEV (reference sequence). The CDR3 runs 14 residues. The V segment lost 6 bases and the J segment 2 bases; nucleotides outside the gene matches: 1. This entry belongs to a study of shared clonotypes between healthy human individuals. Overall study: Per donor, three plates held CD4 naive cells, three held CD4 memory, two held CD8 naive and one held CD8 memory.

Each PCR replicate from the sorted subsets contained about 210 ng DNA, which is about 31,000 T cell genomes. Method: immunoSEQ multiplex PCR; TCRdb's copy keeps in-frame clones and lacks some. The repertoire holds millions of clones, 85% to 95% seen once, with roughly 1% in the top ten. The naive CD8 subset, CD45RO-negative cells positively selected for CCR7, excluded terminally differentiated effector memory CD45RA+ cells. Findings and caveats of the study: Some clonotypes were shared by all four sorted-subset donors, while others were not shared. The non-shared ones had lower generation probabilities than the shared ones. Researchers found naive subsets generally carried larger estimated richness than memory subsets.

Specimen: naive CD8+ T cells sorted from blood. This receptor was taken from a man aged 18 to 29 in good health. This chain links TRBV27 with TRBJ2-6, with 7 bases identical to TRBD2. CDR3 DNA sequence: TGTGCCAGCAGGGGGGGGGCTGGGGCCAACGTCCTGACTTTC. As protein: CASRGGAGANVLTF.